These T cell receptor beta chains were read from a single sample in a study of T-cell memory formation after mild COVID-19. MiXCR, run by TCRdb on the 5' RACE reads, gives a single entry per CDR3 protein. In the table there are under 300,000 distinct CDR3 sequences, approximately 8.4% of which are singletons. The sample consisted of PBMCs or a T cell subset sorted from them (not recorded which). Receptor source: a young man who had mild COVID-19 (a few samples of this study predate the infection). Cell type and time point are not known. CDR3s include the opening cysteine and the closing phenylalanine or tryptophan. The order of the fields is J gene, V gene, CDR3 protein.

>TRBJ2-3|TRBV12-3/TRBV12-4
CASSPGQGFTDTQYF
>TRBJ2-7|TRBV10-3
CAISEGTYEQYF
>TRBJ2-3|TRBV9
CASSKGLAGYTDTQYF
>TRBJ2-3|TRBV20-1
CSAKGGSTDTQYF
>TRBJ2-7|TRBV7-9
CASSLGSVTQGYEQYF
>TRBJ2-1|TRBV4-3
CASEALVGGAHEQFF
>TRBJ1-2|TRBV15
CATSKRAQANYGYTF
>TRBJ2-1|TRBV4-3
CASGGIGGGEQFF
>TRBJ1-1|TRBV12-3/TRBV12-4
CASSLGTVNTEAFF
>TRBJ2-5|TRBV5-1
CASSRREYQETQYF
>TRBJ1-2|TRBV12-3/TRBV12-4
CASSLRTDYGYTF
>TRBJ2-1|TRBV7-2
CASLHTETNRVGVGEQFF
>TRBJ2-3|TRBV27
CASSWGRAFTDTQYF
>TRBJ2-2|TRBV12-3/TRBV12-4
CASRLLSGDTGELFF
>TRBJ1-1|TRBV20-1
CSASVSRVTEAFF
>TRBJ1-2|TRBV12-3/TRBV12-4
CASSSGIYGYTF
>TRBJ1-2|TRBV9
CASSVTPGGNYGYTF
>TRBJ1-5|TRBV24-1
CATSGALDGNQPQHF
>TRBJ2-3|TRBV3-1
CASSHAIVTDTQYF
>TRBJ1-1|TRBV10-3
CAIRLQVGSGGTEAFF
>TRBJ1-2|TRBV4-1
CASSQDRAVVNYGYTF
>TRBJ2-5|TRBV15
CATSRYTVQETQYF
>TRBJ2-1|TRBV20-1
CSAPEASGDNEQFF
>TRBJ2-3|TRBV12-3/TRBV12-4
CASRRTHTQYF
>TRBJ1-1|TRBV20-1
CSAGQGGTEAFF
>TRBJ1-2|TRBV5-6
CASFLQGREYGYTF
>TRBJ2-3|TRBV7-3
CASSLSTGGDDTQYF
>TRBJ2-3|TRBV24-1
CATSDGGSTDTQYF